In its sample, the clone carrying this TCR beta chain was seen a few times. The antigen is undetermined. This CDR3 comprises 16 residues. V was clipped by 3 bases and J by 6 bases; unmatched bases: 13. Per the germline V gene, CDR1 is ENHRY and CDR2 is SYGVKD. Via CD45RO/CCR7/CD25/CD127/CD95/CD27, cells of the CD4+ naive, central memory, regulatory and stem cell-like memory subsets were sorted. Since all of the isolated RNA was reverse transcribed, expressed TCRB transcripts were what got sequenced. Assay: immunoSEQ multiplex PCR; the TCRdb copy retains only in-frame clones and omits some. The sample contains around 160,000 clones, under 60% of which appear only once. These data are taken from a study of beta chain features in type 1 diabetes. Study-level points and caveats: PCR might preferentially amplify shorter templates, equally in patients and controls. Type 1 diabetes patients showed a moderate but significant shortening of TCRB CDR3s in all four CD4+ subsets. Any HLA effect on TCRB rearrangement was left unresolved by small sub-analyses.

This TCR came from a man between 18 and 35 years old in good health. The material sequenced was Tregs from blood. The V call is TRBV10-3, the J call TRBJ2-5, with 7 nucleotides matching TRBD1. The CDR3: CAISDRSKTGTQTQYF. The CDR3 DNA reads TGTGCCATCAGTGACCGATCGAAGACAGGGACGCAGACCCAGTACTTC.